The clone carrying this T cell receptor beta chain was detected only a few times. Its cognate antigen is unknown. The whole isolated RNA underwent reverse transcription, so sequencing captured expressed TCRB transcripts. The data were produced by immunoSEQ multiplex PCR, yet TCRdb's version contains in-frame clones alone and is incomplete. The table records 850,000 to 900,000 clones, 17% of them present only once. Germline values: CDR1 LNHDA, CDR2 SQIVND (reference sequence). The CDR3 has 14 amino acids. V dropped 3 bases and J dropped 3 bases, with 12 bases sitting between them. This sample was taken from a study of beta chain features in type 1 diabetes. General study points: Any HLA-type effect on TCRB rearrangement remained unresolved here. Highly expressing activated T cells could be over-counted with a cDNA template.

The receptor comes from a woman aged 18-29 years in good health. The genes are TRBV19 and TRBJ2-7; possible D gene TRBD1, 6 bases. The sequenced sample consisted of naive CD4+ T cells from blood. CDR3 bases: TGTGCCAGTAGTATTCGGAAAGGGGGCTACGAGCAGTACTTC. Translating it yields CASSIRKGGYEQYF. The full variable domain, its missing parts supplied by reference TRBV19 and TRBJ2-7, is DGGITQSPKYLFRKEGQNVTLSCEQNLNHDAMYWYRQDPGQGLRLIYYSQIVNDFQKGDIAEGYSVSREKKESFPLTVTSAQKNPTAFYLCASSIRKGGYEQYFGPGTRLTVT.